The clone carrying this T cell receptor (beta chain) was recorded many times. Its antigen is still unknown. The data belong to a study of neurological immune-mediated disorders. In the study overall: Relapsing-remitting disease affected approximately 31, and secondary progressive 3, of about 34 multiple sclerosis patients.

Study-level points and caveats: The greatest degree of TCR clonal expansion was observed in HTLV-1-associated myelopathy, with the lowest in multiple sclerosis, below that of healthy controls. Expanded clones shared no identical CDR3 amino acid sequences across subjects, which suggested private TCR-beta repertoires in all groups. The multiple sclerosis repertoire cluster had no association with any clinical or MRI feature.

TCRdb independently ran MiXCR on the 5' RACE reads; one entry per CDR3 protein. The data hold roughly 59,000 distinct CDR3 sequences, with roughly 5.6% observed a single time. V was trimmed by 0 bases and J by 1 base, leaving 9 bases between them. Germline CDR1 is SGHRS and CDR2 is YFSETQ. The CDR3 has 15 amino acids. The receptor was isolated from a human donor with multiple sclerosis. The donor label of this sample is uncertain. The V gene is TRBV5-1, the J gene TRBJ2-3; unclear D gene. The material sequenced was PBMCs. CDR3 sequence: CASSLAAGRTDTQYF. The CDR3 region has the DNA TGCGCCAGCAGCTTGGCGGCAGGCCGCACAGATACGCAGTATTTT.